The 15 T cell receptor beta chains below come from one sample, sequenced in a study of technical replicates of blood from a few donors. Assay used: immunoSEQ multiplex PCR; TCRdb lists only in-frame clones, some missing. Of 60,000 to 95,000 clones listed, around 91% are singletons. The sequenced sample consisted of T cells isolated from PBMCs. The receptors originated from a human donor in good health. Some clones in this sample may be carry-over from other donors' samples.

This clone was observed once. The chain employs TRBV5-1 and TRBJ2-3, with TRBD2 matching over 11 bases. V trimming: 7 bases; J trimming: 1 base; junction bases outside the gene matches: 20. The CDR3 sequence is 20 residues long. The germline V gene encodes CDR1 SGHRS and CDR2 YFSETQ. CDR3 sequence reads: CASHYPAPAGLADRTDTQYF. CDR3 DNA sequence: TGCGCCAGCCATTATCCCGCCCCCGCGGGACTAGCGGACCGCACAGATACGCAGTATTTT.

The chain combines TRBV5-1 with TRBJ2-1, with 9 bases lining up with TRBD2. Germline CDR1 reads SGHRS; CDR2 reads YFSETQ. V shed 8 bases and J 0 bases; nucleotides not matched to a gene: 6. The CDR3 is 15 amino acids. The chain's CDR3 is CASRSGSSSYNEQFF. In DNA, the CDR3 is TGCGCCAGTCGTAGCGGGAGCTCCTCCTACAATGAGCAGTTCTTC.

The V call is TRBV30, the J call TRBJ2-2, with a tentative D call TRBD2 (5 bases). Germline lookup yields CDR1 GTSNPN and CDR2 SVGIG (reference sequence). CDR3 length equals 13 residues. Trimming took 0 bases from V and 5 from J, leaving 7 bases between them. Written as DNA, the CDR3 is TGTGCCTGGAGTGTTCCGGGGACCGGGGAGCTGTTTTTT. Its protein product is CAWSVPGTGELFF.

This clone was counted a single time. This chain connects TRBV4-1 to TRBJ2-1; TRBD2 matches 9 bases. This CDR3 spans 16 amino acids. Trimming took 5 bases from V and 4 from J; bases not matched to a gene: 9. The V gene's germline CDR1 is MGHRA and CDR2 YSYEKL. In DNA form, the CDR3 reads TGCGCCAGCAGCACCTCCGGGACTAGCCGGTACAATGAGCAGTTCTTC. Residues: CASSTSGTSRYNEQFF.

The chain combines TRBV4-1 with TRBJ2-7, with 7 bases matching TRBD1. Germline V gene lookup returns CDR1 MGHRA and CDR2 YSYEKL. CDR3 length: 16 residues. V lost 1 base to trimming and J lost 1 base; unmatched junction nucleotides: 7. The CDR3 region is CASSQGSTGWSYEQYF. CDR3 in DNA: TGCGCCAGCAGCCAAGGGTCGACAGGGTGGTCCTACGAGCAGTACTTC.

The J gene is TRBJ1-5, the V gene TRBV6-1; no firm D call. The CDR3 extends over 19 amino acids. Germline V gene data show CDR1 as MNHNS and CDR2 as SASEGT. V was shortened by 2 bases and J by 4 bases, with 24 bases between the two germline ends. CDR3 in amino acids: CASSELFDTPLPSNQPQHF. In nucleotides, the CDR3 is TGTGCCAGCAGTGAATTATTCGACACCCCGCTGCCCTCTAATCAGCCCCAGCATTTT.

The genes are TRBV29-1 and TRBJ2-7; D perhaps matches TRBD1 (5 bases). The CDR3 has 14 amino acids. Per germline, CDR1 SQVTM and CDR2 ANQGSEA. V was shortened by 4 bases and J by 0 bases, with 13 bases between the two germline ends. In DNA form, the CDR3 reads TGCAGCGTTGCGGGCAGGGTCAGCTCCTACGAGCAGTACTTC. Protein product: CSVAGRVSSYEQYF.

The chain is built from TRBV29-1 and TRBJ2-3; no definite D call. CDR1 and CDR2 (germline): SQVTM, ANQGSEA. With 4 bases removed from V and 0 bases from J, the gap between germline ends came to 8 bases. The CDR3 sequence is 13 residues long. This chain's CDR3 is CSVAPTSTDTQYF. The CDR3 DNA reads as TGCAGCGTTGCTCCGACTAGCACAGATACGCAGTATTTT.

V gene TRBV11-3 combines with J gene TRBJ2-3; 11 bases are a match to TRBD2. The CDR3 length is 17 residues. The germline V gene encodes CDR1 SGHNT and CDR2 YENEEA. V trimming: 0 bases; J trimming: 1 base; junction bases outside the gene matches: 3. CDR3 nucleotide sequence: TGTGCCAGCAGCTTAGATCTACTAGCGGGGGGCACAGATACGCAGTATTTT. It translates to CASSLDLLAGGTDTQYF.

This rearrangement joins TRBV5-1 to TRBJ2-3, with D possibly being TRBD1 (5 bases). This CDR3 has 16 amino acids. Per germline, CDR1 SGHRS and CDR2 YFSETQ. Trimming removed 2 bases at V and 4 bases at J, with 17 bases between. CDR3 sequence: CASSFSGASGSDTQYF. CDR3 sequence (DNA): TGCGCCAGCAGCTTTAGTGGGGCCAGTGGATCAGATACGCAGTATTTT.

This sequence joins TRBV11-3 and TRBJ2-7; D is perhaps TRBD2 (6 bases). Looked up from germline, CDR1 is SGHNT and CDR2 is YENEEA. Trimming cost V 4 bases and J 2 bases, with 12 bases left between them. This CDR3 is 14 amino acids long. The CDR3 loop reads CASSWAGSAYEQYF. The CDR3 DNA sequence: TGTGCCAGCAGCTGGGCGGGATCTGCCTACGAGCAGTACTTC.

The CDR3 loop is CASSGKGASTDTQYF. CDR3 coding DNA: TGTGCCAGCAGCGGAAAGGGGGCCAGCACAGATACGCAGTATTTT. This sequence joins TRBV7-9 and TRBJ2-3, with TRBD1 identical over 7 bases. Germline V gene sequence: CDR1 SEHNR, CDR2 FQNEAQ (reference sequence). CDR3 length: 15 residues. Losses at the gene ends were 5 bases for V and 0 bases for J; bases not matched to a gene: 5.

This chain links TRBV5-1 with TRBJ2-7, with 7 bases lining up with TRBD1. Losses at the gene ends were 0 bases for V and 4 bases for J; bases not matched to a gene: 4. CDR3 size: 14 residues. From germline, CDR1 is SGHRS and CDR2 YFSETQ. The CDR3 region has the DNA TGCGCCAGCAGCTTGGGACAGGGTTGGTACGAGCAGTACTTC. Translating it yields CASSLGQGWYEQYF. The variable domain in full, completed from reference TRBV5-1 and TRBJ2-7, reads KAGVTQTPRYLIKTRGQQVTLSCSPISGHRSVSWYQQTPGQGLQFLFEYFSETQRNKGNFPGRFSGRQFSNSRSEMNVSTLELGDSALYLCASSLGQGWYEQYFGPGTRLTVT.

CDR3 sequence (DNA): TGTGCCAGCAGGGCTGACCTGGGACTTTTAAACACAGATACGCAGTATTTT. Encoded protein: CASRADLGLLNTDTQYF. The V call is TRBV2, the J call TRBJ2-3, with D maybe TRBD2 (6 bases). Trimming pared 6 bases from V and 2 bases from J, leaving 21 bases between. The CDR3 runs 17 residues. Germline CDR1 is SNHLY and CDR2 is FYNNEI.

In this sample, this clone turned up once. This chain links TRBV4-1 with TRBJ1-2, with D possibly TRBD1 on 5 matching bases. V was shortened by 2 bases and J by 6 bases, with 13 bases between the two germline ends. The germline gives CDR1 MGHRA, CDR2 YSYEKL. The CDR3 runs 14 residues. The CDR3 region has the DNA TGCGCCAGCAGCCAATTAGACAGCGAGCATGGCTACACCTTC. This codes for CASSQLDSEHGYTF.